The 10 T cell receptor beta chains below were found in one sample sequenced in a study of blood T cells in healthy people across ages. A J-beta primer mix and a sample-barcoded 5' primer were used in a second PCR of about 7 to 12 cycles. TCRdb independently ran MiXCR on the 5' RACE reads; one entry per CDR3 protein. Among 1.5 million to 2 million distinct CDR3 sequences listed, approximately 50% were seen once. The source material was blood. Receptor source: a woman in her thirties or forties in good health.

This clonotype showed up just a few times. V and J are TRBV4-2 and TRBJ2-7, with no clear D. The J call may be incorrect, as the DNA end agrees better with TRBJ2-4. The CDR3 length is 14 residues. Per germline, CDR1 LGHNA and CDR2 YNFKEQ. CDR3 nucleotide sequence: TGTGCCAGCAGCTCCGGTCGAAACAAAAACATTCAGTACTTC. Protein sequence: CASSSGRNKNIQYF.

V gene TRBV19 combines with J gene TRBJ2-3; D may correspond to TRBD1 or TRBD2 (5 bases each). The CDR3 is made up of 15 amino acids. V lost 3 bases, J lost 0 bases, and 10 bases lay in between. Germline V gives CDR1 LNHDA, CDR2 SQIVND (reference sequence). The CDR3 sequence is CASSIRDRSTDTQYF. The CDR3 DNA is TGTGCCAGTAGTATCCGGGACCGGAGCACAGATACGCAGTATTTT.

The gene calls are TRBV9 and TRBJ2-3, with unresolved D. CDR1 is SGDLS and CDR2 is YYNGEE in the germline V gene. This CDR3 contains 15 residues. V lost 0 bases and J 6 bases, leaving 14 bases between the germline ends. This chain's CDR3 is CASSVAPRTSDTQYF. The DNA for the CDR3 is TGTGCCAGCAGCGTAGCGCCCCGGACCTCGGATACGCAGTATTTT.

The chain is built from TRBV29-1 and TRBJ2-3; a possible D gene is TRBD2 (5 bases). CDR3 size: 14 residues. Trimming removed 5 bases from V and 4 bases from J, with 16 bases in between. Germline V CDR1 and CDR2: SQVTM, ANQGSEA. CDR3 protein: CSVSSGSGADTQYF. The CDR3 nucleotides read TGCAGCGTTTCGTCGGGGAGCGGCGCAGATACGCAGTATTTT.

This clonotype showed up just a few times. DNA for the CDR3: TGTGCCAGCAGCCAAGAATGGTACAGGGGTTATAACTATGGCTACACCTTC. It encodes CASSQEWYRGYNYGYTF. The V and J genes are TRBV4-2 and TRBJ1-2; 7 bases match TRBD1. The length of the CDR3 is 17 residues. V shed 0 bases and J 1 base; nucleotides not matched to a gene: 8. The germline V gene has CDR1 LGHNA and CDR2 YNFKEQ.

This clonotype was observed a few times. The chain recombines TRBV18 with TRBJ2-7; weak D call: TRBD1 (6 bases). Trimming stripped 1 base from V and 5 bases from J, with 12 bases between. The CDR3 extends over 14 amino acids. CDR1 and CDR2 from the germline V gene are KGHSH and LQKENI. The CDR3 sequence is CASSPQQGVHEQYF. DNA for the CDR3: TGTGCCAGCTCACCACAACAGGGTGTACACGAGCAGTACTTC.

The chain joins TRBV6-1 to TRBJ1-5; 7 nucleotides align to TRBD1. Germline CDR1 MNHNS, CDR2 SASEGT. The ends lost 5 bases at V and 13 bases at J; junction bases unmatched: 17. The CDR3 is 15 amino acids. CDR3 sequence: CASSTQGLRQASQHF. Written as DNA, the CDR3 is TGTGCCAGCAGTACACAGGGGCTCCGACAGGCATCGCAGCATTTT.

A few counts support this clonotype. The V call is TRBV7-2, the J call TRBJ1-2; TRBD1 matches at 12 bases. The V segment lost 4 bases and the J segment 1 base; nucleotides outside the gene matches: 4. Germline assignment: CDR1 SGHTA and CDR2 FQGNSA. There are 16 residues in the CDR3. CDR3 in amino acids: CASSSGTGGFNYGYTF. CDR3 bases: TGTGCCAGCAGCTCCGGGACAGGGGGCTTTAACTATGGCTACACCTTC.

This clonotype appeared many times. The chain employs TRBV29-1 and TRBJ2-5; D call uncertain. In germline, CDR1 is SQVTM, CDR2 ANQGSEA. The CDR3 contains 12 residues. The V and J ends lost 7 bases and 1 base respectively, with 10 bases between them. In DNA form, the CDR3 reads TGCAGCGCCGGACGGGCCCAAGAGACCCAGTACTTC. As protein: CSAGRAQETQYF.

This clonotype appeared many times. The rearrangement links TRBV28 to TRBJ2-7; D remains ambiguous. Germline V lookup: CDR1 MDHEN, CDR2 SYDVKM. The CDR3 consists of 11 residues. Trimming took 7 bases from V and 2 from J, leaving 6 bases between them. For the CDR3, the DNA is TGTGCCAGCACAACCACCTACGAGCAGTACTTC. Its protein is CASTTTYEQYF.